This T cell receptor beta chain comes out of a study of T cells after yellow fever vaccination. V was pared by 4 bases and J by 6 bases, with 9 bases between. The CDR3 loop spans 13 amino acids. In germline, CDR1 is SGHTA, CDR2 FQGTGA. TCR cDNA, made by 5'RACE template switching, carried an added universal primer site and UMIs. TCRdb re-called the 5' RACE reads with MiXCR, one entry per CDR3 protein. The sample lists more than 95,000 distinct CDR3 sequences; 8% to 10% were seen once. Sequences were derived from CD8+ T cells sorted from PBMCs, sampled on the day of the yellow fever booster vaccination. The chain links TRBV7-3 to TRBJ2-2; TRBD1 is a possible D gene (6 bases). This clonotype was sampled from a man in his late teens or twenties who received the YFV17D yellow fever vaccine. CDR3 nucleotide sequence: TGTGCCAGCAGCTCCGGGACACCCGGGGAGCTGTTTTTT. Translation gives CASSSGTPGELFF.